The clone carrying this T cell receptor (beta chain) was observed a few times. The sample belongs to a study of blood T cell repertoires in COVID-19. Overall study: T cells, B-cell-depleted T cells, or PBMCs supplied cDNA or gDNA.

The CDR3 contains 21 residues. J gave up 7 bases and V 4 bases, and 28 bases lay outside the gene matches. Germline loops: CDR1 LGHDT, CDR2 YNNKEL (reference sequence). Original processing notes: The assay estimated nucleated cells by amplifying reference gene primers. The data were produced by immunoSEQ multiplex PCR, yet TCRdb's version contains in-frame clones alone and is incomplete. The D gene and trimming were derived from the DNA, and the V and J assignments and clone size from that table. This sample has some 100,000 clones, with approximately 89% found just once. Sequences were obtained from peripheral blood. The clonotype was recovered from a man aged 50 to 60 with active COVID-19. J is TRBJ2-1 and V is TRBV3-1 (or the pseudogene TRBV3-2); TRBD2 matches 7 bases. The CDR3 region is CASSPTKPLLYLGGGKNEQFF. CDR3 coding DNA: TGTGCCAGCAGCCCGACGAAACCCCTTCTTTATTTGGGGGGGGGAAAGAATGAGCAGTTCTTC.